This T cell receptor beta chain was retrieved from a study of cytomegalovirus exposure and HLA in healthy donors. Findings and limits, study-wide: DRB1 showed the most TCR associations and HLA-C the fewest in a later analysis, as rates varied by HLA locus. TCR beta chains associated with HLA were, in a later analysis, more clonally expanded than equally common others.

This PCR relied on a set of 60 Vbeta primers and 13 Jbeta primers. This table comes from immunoSEQ multiplex PCR, and its TCRdb copy is limited to in-frame clones, with some not included. The sample holds roughly 200,000 clones, roughly 9.5% seen once. The CDR3 is 16 amino acids. V was pared by 4 bases and J by 3 bases, with 16 bases between. The germline V gene has CDR1 MNHEY and CDR2 SMNVEV (reference sequence). A remark on this clone: Its antigen is still unknown.

Sample: PBMCs. The sequence came from a woman younger than 45 in good health and CMV-seropositive. V gene TRBV27 combines with J gene TRBJ2-1; a weak D match, TRBD2 (6 bases). The CDR3 sequence is CASSSPSRLGYNEQFF. The CDR3 DNA sequence: TGTGCCAGCAGTTCACCCTCCAGACTAGGCTACAATGAGCAGTTCTTC.